One sample yielded the 31 T cell receptor beta chains listed below, sequenced in a study of CD8 T cells in Susac syndrome. The RNA, roughly 0.5 to 1 ug, was put through reverse transcription using random hexamers. Via MiXCR, TCRdb re-called the immunoSEQ multiplex PCR reads, giving one row per CDR3 protein. The sample yields 160,000 or so distinct CDR3 sequences, roughly 94% seen once. The sample consisted of CD4+ T cells from PBMCs. The origin of the receptors is a human donor with multiple sclerosis.

The genes are TRBV6-1 and TRBJ1-2; D is undetermined. The V end lost 2 bases, the J end lost 13 bases, and 8 bases lay between the germline ends. CDR3 length: 10 amino acids. Germline V lookup: CDR1 MNHNS, CDR2 SASEGT. CDR3 nucleotides: TGTGCCAGCAGTGAACCGACGGTCACCTTC. Residues: CASSEPTVTF.

This chain links TRBV7-9 with TRBJ1-1; D remains unclear. V lost 6 bases and J 0 bases, leaving 8 bases between the germline ends. The CDR3 spans 13 residues. The germline V gene has CDR1 SEHNR and CDR2 FQNEAQ (reference sequence). This chain's CDR3 is CASSFGMNTEAFF. DNA for the CDR3: TGTGCCAGCAGTTTCGGCATGAACACTGAAGCTTTCTTT.

The chain couples TRBV7-2 to TRBJ1-5, with 11 bases fitting TRBD1. CDR1 SGHTA and CDR2 FQGNSA come from the germline V gene. The CDR3 is 16 amino acids. The trim removed 5 bases at V and 8 bases at J, leaving 11 bases unmatched. For the CDR3, the DNA is TGTGCCAGCAGCCTTTTTGGACAGGGGGCGGAAAAGCCCCAGCATTTT. Encoded protein: CASSLFGQGAEKPQHF. Using reference TRBV7-2 and TRBJ1-5 for the parts outside the CDR3, the full variable domain is GAGVSQSPSNKVTEKGKDVELRCDPISGHTALYWYRQSLGQGLEFLIYFQGNSAPDKSGLPSDRFSAERTGGSVSTLTIQRTQQEDSAVYLCASSLFGQGAEKPQHFGDGTRLSIL.

This chain links TRBV28 with TRBJ1-1; 8 bases line up with TRBD1. In germline, CDR1 is MDHEN, CDR2 SYDVKM. V was pared by 6 bases and J by 2 bases, with 8 bases of the junction left unmatched. The CDR3 sequence is 15 residues long. The CDR3 DNA reads TGTGCCAGCAGCATCACAGGGGGAGGAAACACTGAAGCTTTCTTT. This gives the protein CASSITGGGNTEAFF.

This clonotype was found a few times. V and J are TRBV12-3 or TRBV12-4 and TRBJ2-7, with TRBD1 matching 7 bases. J lost 3 bases, V lost 4 bases, and 3 bases had no gene match. The CDR3 is 13 residues long. CDR3 DNA sequence: TGTGCCAGCAGTTGGGGGACAGACTACGAGCAGTACTTC. Amino acid sequence: CASSWGTDYEQYF.

The V gene is TRBV3-1, the J gene TRBJ2-2; D uncertain. Germline CDR1 LGHDT, CDR2 YNNKEL (reference sequence). Trimming shortened V by 5 bases and J by 0 bases, and 7 bases separated the two germline ends. The CDR3 length is 14 residues. The CDR3 bases are TGTGCCAGCAGCGAGCCATCGAACACCGGGGAGCTGTTTTTT. This sequence encodes CASSEPSNTGELFF.

The chain employs TRBV5-1 and TRBJ1-1, with TRBD1 identical over 7 bases. Germline V CDR1 and CDR2: SGHRS, YFSETQ. This CDR3 spans 14 amino acids. V gave up 3 bases and J gave up 7 bases; unmatched junction bases: 9. The DNA of the CDR3 is TGCGCCAGCAGCTCCGACAGGGTTGGAGGTGAAGCTTTCTTT. Protein: CASSSDRVGGEAFF. Supplemented by reference TRBV5-1 and TRBJ1-1, the full variable domain reads KAGVTQTPRYLIKTRGQQVTLSCSPISGHRSVSWYQQTPGQGLQFLFEYFSETQRNKGNFPGRFSGRQFSNSRSEMNVSTLELGDSALYLCASSSDRVGGEAFFGQGTRLTVV.

The genes are TRBV11-2 and TRBJ2-7; 10 bases fit TRBD2. The CDR3 spans 16 residues. Germline CDR1 SGHAT, CDR2 FQNNGV. Losses at the gene ends were 5 bases for V and 3 bases for J; bases not matched to a gene: 10. CDR3: CASSPFGLAAFYEQYF. CDR3 sequence (DNA): TGTGCCAGCAGCCCATTTGGACTAGCGGCCTTCTACGAGCAGTACTTC.

In its sample, this clonotype was seen once. V and J are TRBV3-1 and TRBJ1-5, with D uncertain. The CDR3 runs 12 residues. Trimming pared 3 bases from V and 9 bases from J, leaving 9 bases between. Germline CDR1 LGHDT, CDR2 YNNKEL (reference sequence). The CDR3 DNA reads TGTGCCAGCAGCCAGCGCGTAGGGCCCCAGCATTTT. The encoded protein is CASSQRVGPQHF.

The chain is built from TRBV30 and TRBJ1-2, with D hard to call. This CDR3 has 12 amino acids. V lost 2 bases and J lost 4, with 8 bases in between. Looked up from germline, CDR1 is GTSNPN and CDR2 is SVGIG (reference sequence). In nucleotides, the CDR3 is TGTGCCTGGAGTCTGGCGGTCTATGGCTACACCTTC. Protein sequence: CAWSLAVYGYTF.

The chain combines TRBV4-2 with TRBJ2-7, with 9 bases aligning to TRBD2. Germline assignment: CDR1 LGHNA and CDR2 YNFKEQ. V gave up 0 bases and J gave up 4 bases; unmatched junction bases: 7. The CDR3 extends over 16 amino acids. The CDR3 coding sequence is TGTGCCAGCAGCCAAGATTGGGCTAGCGGGACTTACGAGCAGTACTTC. Encoded protein: CASSQDWASGTYEQYF.

V usage is TRBV6-5 and J usage is TRBJ2-1; D is uncertain. CDR3 length: 13 amino acids. V dropped 6 bases and J dropped 9 bases, with 15 bases sitting between them. Germline V gives CDR1 MNHEY, CDR2 SVGAGI. As DNA, the CDR3 is TGTGCCAGCAGCTCCGGTCAGGATGTTGAGCAGTTCTTC. This sequence encodes CASSSGQDVEQFF.

V gene TRBV12-3 or TRBV12-4 combines with J gene TRBJ1-1; the D gene is possibly TRBD1 (6 bases). V lost 4 bases and J 3 bases, leaving 15 bases between the germline ends. The CDR3 is 15 residues long. In nucleotides, the CDR3 is TGTGCCAGCAGTTCTGGACAGCCCCCCTACACTGAAGCTTTCTTT. Protein product: CASSSGQPPYTEAFF.

The V gene is TRBV29-1, the J gene TRBJ2-5; D possibly corresponds to TRBD2 (6 bases). Germline CDR1 SQVTM, CDR2 ANQGSEA. The length of the CDR3 is 14 residues. Trimming removed 6 bases at V and 0 bases at J, with 14 bases between. The CDR3: CSVSGTGYQETQYF. The CDR3 region has the DNA TGCAGCGTCTCCGGGACTGGGTACCAAGAGACCCAGTACTTC. The whole variable domain, remainder taken from reference TRBV29-1 and TRBJ2-5, is SAVISQKPSRDICQRGTSLTIQCQVDSQVTMMFWYRQQPGQSLTLIATANQGSEATYESGFVIDKFPISRPNLTFSTLTVSNMSPEDSSIYLCSVSGTGYQETQYFGPGTRLLVL.

This chain connects TRBV4-3 to TRBJ1-2; no clear D. The germline CDR1 and CDR2 sequences are LGHNA and YSLEER. This CDR3 contains 13 residues. V lost 0 bases and J 5 bases, leaving 7 bases between the germline ends. Here the CDR3 reads CASSQEGGYGYTF. CDR3 DNA sequence: TGCGCCAGCAGCCAAGAGGGAGGGTATGGCTACACCTTC.

The chain carries TRBV18 and TRBJ2-7, with 10 positions matching TRBD2. Germline CDR1 KGHSH, CDR2 LQKENI. The junction had 14 bases not matched to a gene; V was cut back by 9 bases and J by 6 bases. The CDR3 spans 15 residues. In nucleotides, the CDR3 is TGTGCCAGTTCAATGCGACTAGCGGGTTCGGGCGAGCAGTACTTC. Translation gives CASSMRLAGSGEQYF.

J is TRBJ2-1 and V is TRBV29-1; D is ambiguous. Looked up from germline, CDR1 is SQVTM and CDR2 is ANQGSEA. The V end was cut by 7 bases, the J end by 3 bases, with 10 bases between. This CDR3 spans 12 amino acids. The CDR3 coding sequence is TGCAGCGCCTTGGACCACTACAATGAGCAGTTCTTC. Protein product: CSALDHYNEQFF.

The V gene is TRBV27, the J gene TRBJ1-2; 7 positions match TRBD1. Unmatched junction bases numbered 11, after V lost 5 bases and J lost 8 bases. The CDR3 length is 14 residues. CDR1 and CDR2 from the germline V gene are MNHEY and SMNVEV (reference sequence). CDR3 nucleotides: TGTGCCAGCAGTACCTACAGGGGATTGCACGGCTACACCTTC. This sequence encodes CASSTYRGLHGYTF.

The V gene is TRBV20-1, the J gene TRBJ2-3; D may be TRBD2 (6 bases). This CDR3 is built from 13 residues. Per the germline V gene, CDR1 is DFQATT and CDR2 is SNEGSKA (reference sequence). CDR3 loop: CGTGASGTDTQYF. In nucleotides, the CDR3 is TGCGGGACCGGGGCTAGCGGCACAGATACGCAGTATTTT.

The rearrangement uses TRBV20-1 and TRBJ2-7, with 12 bases matching TRBD2. Trimming removed 6 bases from V and 4 bases from J; junction bases left unmatched: 7. Germline CDR1 DFQATT, CDR2 SNEGSKA (reference sequence). This CDR3 has 14 amino acids. CDR3 residues: CSARLAGEEYEQYF. The CDR3 region has the DNA TGCAGTGCAAGACTAGCGGGAGAGGAGTACGAGCAGTACTTC.

This chain links TRBV9 with TRBJ2-1; 8 bases align to TRBD1. Per the germline V gene, CDR1 is SGDLS and CDR2 is YYNGEE. J lost 10 bases, V lost 0 bases, and 15 bases had no gene match. The CDR3 has 17 residues. The CDR3 nucleotides read TGTGCCAGCAGCGTAGGTTGGAGGGAAACAGGGGGAGAGGAGCAGTTCTTC. Its protein product is CASSVGWRETGGEEQFF.

The chain has TRBV5-1 and TRBJ2-2, with a possible D match to TRBD1 (5 bases). The germline gives CDR1 SGHRS, CDR2 YFSETQ. The CDR3 spans 15 residues. Deletions cut 4 bases from V and 6 bases from J, with 16 bases between. The CDR3 spells CASSQDSSRAGELFF. CDR3 DNA sequence: TGCGCCAGCAGCCAAGACAGTAGTAGGGCCGGGGAGCTGTTTTTT.

The V gene is TRBV28, the J gene TRBJ2-7; the D is unclear. This CDR3 contains 13 residues. Germline-derived CDR1 and CDR2 are MDHEN and SYDVKM. The V end was cut by 6 bases, the J end by 2 bases, with 11 bases between. The CDR3 region has the DNA TGTGCCAGCAGAGTAGGCAGCCCCTACGAGCAGTACTTC. Its translation: CASRVGSPYEQYF.

The CDR3 here is CASSYWASWKETQYF. The CDR3 region has the DNA TGTGCCAGCAGTTACTGGGCTAGCTGGAAAGAGACCCAGTACTTC. J is TRBJ2-5 and V is TRBV6-6; D may be TRBD2 (5 bases). Looked up from germline, CDR1 is MNHNY and CDR2 is SVGAGI (reference sequence). The CDR3 runs 15 residues. V dropped 1 base and J dropped 3 bases, with 12 bases sitting between them.

This chain connects TRBV3-1 to TRBJ2-7; D gene ambiguous. This CDR3 is 12 amino acids long. Germline V gene sequence: CDR1 LGHDT, CDR2 YNNKEL (reference sequence). V was cut by 1 base and J by 7 bases, with 8 bases left in between. The CDR3 protein is CASSQASAEQYF. CDR3 bases: TGTGCCAGCAGCCAAGCTTCAGCGGAGCAGTACTTC.

The chain joins TRBV5-1 to TRBJ2-5; tentatively, D is TRBD1 or TRBD2 (6 bases each). Germline lookup yields CDR1 SGHRS and CDR2 YFSETQ. V lost 4 bases and J 0 bases, leaving 13 bases between the germline ends. This CDR3 spans 15 amino acids. CDR3 in amino acids: CASSVAGTNQETQYF. CDR3 coding DNA: TGCGCCAGCAGCGTCGCGGGGACAAACCAAGAGACCCAGTACTTC.

This rearrangement joins TRBV3-1 to TRBJ1-1; the D is unclear. The CDR3 contains 13 residues. The germline V gene encodes CDR1 LGHDT and CDR2 YNNKEL (reference sequence). The ends were cut back, 0 bases at V and 11 bases at J, with 13 bases in the middle. CDR3 amino acids: CASSQEYREEAFF. The DNA of the CDR3 is TGTGCCAGCAGCCAAGAATATCGGGAGGAGGCTTTCTTT.

The J gene is TRBJ1-1, the V gene TRBV2, with D possibly matching TRBD1 (5 bases). CDR1 is SNHLY, CDR2 FYNNEI, per germline. CDR3 length: 13 residues. V gave up 7 bases and J gave up 3 bases, with 12 bases separating them. CDR3 sequence: CASTQRGDTEAFF. The CDR3 region has the DNA TGTGCCAGCACCCAAAGGGGTGACACTGAAGCTTTCTTT.

This rearrangement joins TRBV9 to TRBJ2-5, with D uncertain. The CDR3 is 12 residues long. CDR1 is SGDLS, CDR2 YYNGEE, per germline. V was clipped by 3 bases and J by 2 bases, with 5 bases between them. CDR3 nucleotide sequence: TGTGCCAGCAGCGCCCAGCAAGAGACCCAGTACTTC. Translation: CASSAQQETQYF.

The rearrangement uses TRBV6-5 and TRBJ1-5; 7 bases line up with TRBD1. The CDR3 has 14 amino acids. Trimming at V came to 8 bases and at J to 5 bases, leaving 9 bases not matched to a gene. Germline V gives CDR1 MNHEY, CDR2 SVGAGI. Here the CDR3 DNA reads TGTGCCAGCGCCCCGCAGGGGGAGCATCAGCCCCAGCATTTT. Its protein is CASAPQGEHQPQHF.

The chain combines TRBV2 with TRBJ1-3; the D gene is possibly TRBD1 (5 bases). Trimming removed 6 bases from V and 0 bases from J, with 9 bases in between. The germline V gene has CDR1 SNHLY and CDR2 FYNNEI. This CDR3 comprises 14 residues. The CDR3 is CASRVDISGNTIYF. CDR3 sequence (DNA): TGTGCCAGCAGAGTGGACATCTCTGGAAACACCATATATTTT.